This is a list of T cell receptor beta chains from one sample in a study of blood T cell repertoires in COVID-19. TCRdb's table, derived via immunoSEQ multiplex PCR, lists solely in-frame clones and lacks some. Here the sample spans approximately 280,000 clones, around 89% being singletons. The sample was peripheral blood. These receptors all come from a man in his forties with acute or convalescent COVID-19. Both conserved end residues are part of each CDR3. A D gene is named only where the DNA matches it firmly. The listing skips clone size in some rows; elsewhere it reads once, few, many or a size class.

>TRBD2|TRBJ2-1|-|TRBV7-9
CASSLWLADSYNEQFF
TGTGCCAGCAGCTTATGGCTAGCGGACTCCTACAATGAGCAGTTCTTC
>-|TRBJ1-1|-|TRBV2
CASSGRDGILTEAFF
TGTGCCAGCAGTGGGCGGGACGGAATACTAACTGAAGCTTTCTTT
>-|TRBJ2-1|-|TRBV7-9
CASSPPSYNEQFF
TGTGCCAGCAGCCCCCCTTCTTACAATGAGCAGTTCTTC
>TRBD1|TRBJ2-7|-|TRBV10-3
CAIKGQGSYEQYF
TGTGCCATCAAGGGACAGGGCTCCTACGAGCAGTACTTC
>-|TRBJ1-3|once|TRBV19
CASSIGGGNTIYF
TGTGCCAGTAGTATAGGCGGGGGGAACACCATATATTTT
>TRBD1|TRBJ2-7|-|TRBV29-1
CSVEDRGAQGAYEQYF
TGCAGCGTTGAAGATCGCGGAGCGCAGGGGGCCTACGAGCAGTACTTC
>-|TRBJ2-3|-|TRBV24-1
CATFPGDKGTDTQYF
TGTGCCACCTTCCCAGGGGACAAGGGCACAGATACGCAGTATTTT
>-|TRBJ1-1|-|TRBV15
CATSRVNAGTEAFF
TGTGCCACCAGCAGAGTCAATGCGGGAACTGAAGCTTTCTTT
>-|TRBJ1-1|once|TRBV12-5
CASGPDRSEAFF
TGTGCTAGTGGCCCTGACAGGTCTGAAGCTTTCTTT
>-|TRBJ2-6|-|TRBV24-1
CAIGDKSSGANVLTF
TGTGCCATAGGGGACAAGAGCTCTGGGGCCAACGTCCTGACTTTC
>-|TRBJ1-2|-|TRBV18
CASSQLPQGHYGYTF
TGTGCCAGCTCACAACTGCCACAGGGACACTATGGCTACACCTTC
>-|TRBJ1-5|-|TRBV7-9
CASSSHTGLRNQPQHF
TGTGCCAGCAGCTCGCATACGGGACTGCGGAATCAGCCCCAGCATTTT
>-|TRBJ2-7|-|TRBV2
CASSGFDRLGEQYF
TGTGCCAGCAGTGGGTTCGACAGGTTGGGGGAGCAGTACTTC
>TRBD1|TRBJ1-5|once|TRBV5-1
CASSLATGAYQPQHF
TGCGCCAGCAGCTTGGCGACAGGGGCTTATCAGCCCCAGCATTTT
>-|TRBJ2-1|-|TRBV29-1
CSVDRYNEQFF
TGCAGCGTAGACAGGTACAATGAGCAGTTCTTC
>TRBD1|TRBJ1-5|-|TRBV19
CASSNPSGTGLNQPQHF
TGTGCCAGTAGCAATCCCTCCGGGACAGGCCTCAATCAGCCCCAGCATTTT